Each of the 8 T cell receptor beta chains below was sequenced from the same sample in a study of T cells after yellow fever vaccination. TCRdb processed the 5' RACE reads anew with MiXCR; each CDR3 protein has one entry. In the table there are 400,000 or so distinct CDR3 sequences, about 19% of which are singletons. The material sequenced was PBMCs, taken before the yellow fever booster vaccination. The receptors here all came from a man between 18 and 29 years old who received the YFV17D yellow fever vaccine.

This chain links TRBV6-6 with TRBJ1-2, with a possible D match to TRBD1 (5 bases). CDR1 MNHNY and CDR2 SVGAGI come from the germline V gene (reference sequence). The V gene lost 11 bases and the J gene lost 5 bases, with 18 bases spanning the gap. This CDR3 has 13 residues. CDR3 DNA: TGTGCCGGAGATAAGGGTAGGGGTTATGGCTACACCTTC. Its translation: CAGDKGRGYGYTF.

This clonotype was counted only a few times. The rearrangement joins TRBV6-6 to TRBJ2-7, with TRBD2 matching 7 bases. CDR1 and CDR2 (germline): MNHNY, SVGAGI (reference sequence). CDR3 size: 16 residues. Trimming took 6 bases from V and 2 from J; bases not matched to a gene: 13. CDR3 protein: CASRAKGRGFAYEQYF. CDR3 nucleotide sequence: TGTGCCAGCAGGGCAAAAGGGCGGGGGTTTGCCTACGAGCAGTACTTC.

The rearrangement joins TRBV20-1 to TRBJ2-1; 10 positions agree with TRBD2. The CDR3 totals 15 residues. V lost 5 bases, J lost 1 base, and 5 bases stayed unmatched. Germline CDR1 and CDR2: DFQATT and SNEGSKA (reference sequence). The CDR3 spells CSALAGGLSYNEQFF. CDR3 DNA: TGCAGTGCTTTAGCGGGGGGACTTTCCTACAATGAGCAGTTCTTC.

This clonotype was seen more than once but under ten times. The V gene is TRBV20-1, the J gene TRBJ1-6; 7 nucleotides agree with TRBD1. This CDR3 is 14 amino acids long. The germline V gene encodes CDR1 DFQATT and CDR2 SNEGSKA (reference sequence). The V gene end was trimmed by 3 bases and the J gene end by 10 bases; junction bases not matched to a gene: 9. CDR3 amino acids: CSARLTTGDSPLHF. As DNA, the CDR3 is TGCAGTGCTAGGCTAACCACAGGGGACTCACCCCTCCACTTT.

CDR3 sequence: CSARDRGGLQQPQHF. In nucleotides, the CDR3 is TGCAGTGCTAGAGATCGGGGGGGCTTGCAACAGCCCCAGCATTTT. The chain links TRBV20-1 to TRBJ1-5; D might be TRBD1 (6 bases). The V end was cut by 0 bases, the J end by 7 bases, with 16 bases between. From germline, CDR1 is DFQATT and CDR2 SNEGSKA (reference sequence). CDR3 size: 15 residues.

This sequence joins TRBV6-1 and TRBJ1-3; 8 bases fit TRBD1. The trim removed 6 bases at V and 8 bases at J, leaving 12 bases unmatched. CDR3 length: 15 amino acids. In germline, CDR1 is MNHNS, CDR2 SASEGT. CDR3 region: CASSVTGTGYYTIYF. Here the CDR3 DNA reads TGTGCCAGCAGCGTTACCGGGACAGGCTATTACACCATATATTTT.

The rearrangement links TRBV27 to TRBJ1-5; 7 bases align to TRBD1. The ends lost 6 bases at V and 6 bases at J; junction bases unmatched: 8. The CDR3 runs 14 residues. The germline V gene encodes CDR1 MNHEY and CDR2 SMNVEV (reference sequence). The CDR3 loop reads CASRSTGAGQPQHF. CDR3 bases: TGTGCCAGCAGATCCACAGGGGCAGGTCAGCCCCAGCATTTT.

To note about this clonotype: At one end, the junction sequence differs from germline, possibly due to a read error. This chain uses TRBV3-1 with TRBJ1-1, with a possible D match to TRBD1 (5 bases). The CDR3 runs 15 residues. Germline V gene data show CDR1 as LGHDT and CDR2 as YNNKEL (reference sequence). The CDR3 bases are TGTGCCAGCAGCCAAGATATTGGGGCGGCCGAGGGGTTCCACTTT. This codes for CASSQDIGAAEGFHF. The entire variable domain, with the rest obtained from reference TRBV3-1 and TRBJ1-1, is as follows: DTAVSQTPKYLVTQMGNDKSIKCEQNLGHDTMYWYKQDSKKFLKIMFSYNNKELIINETVPNRFSPKSPDKAHLNLHINSLELGDSAVYFCASSQDIGAAEGFHFGQGTRLTVV.